This entry lists 17 T cell receptor beta chains sequenced from one sample in a study of CD8 T cells in Susac syndrome. The authors reverse transcribed 0.5 to 1 ug RNA with random hexamers. TCRdb reprocessed the immunoSEQ multiplex PCR reads with MiXCR, giving one entry per CDR3 protein. The sample holds approximately 200,000 distinct CDR3 sequences; over 90% are singletons and the top ten take approximately 0.075%. The sequencing sample was made of CD4+ T cells from PBMCs. These receptors were obtained from a human donor with multiple sclerosis.

The gene calls are TRBV30 and TRBJ2-3; D may be TRBD1 or TRBD2 (5 bases each). The CDR3 consists of 15 residues. Germline assignment: CDR1 GTSNPN and CDR2 SVGIG (reference sequence). V lost 1 base and J 4 bases, leaving 15 bases between the germline ends. For the CDR3, the DNA is TGTGCCTGGAGTGCCCTATTCGGGGCGTCAGATACGCAGTATTTT. It yields the protein CAWSALFGASDTQYF.

This clonotype was recorded once. CDR3 region: CASSSNRPSSTDTQYF. The CDR3 DNA reads TGTGCCAGCAGCTCGAATAGGCCTTCTAGCACAGATACGCAGTATTTT. J is TRBJ2-3 and V is TRBV7-2; no firm D call. Germline CDR1 reads SGHTA; CDR2 reads FQGNSA. This CDR3 spans 16 amino acids. The V and J ends lost 4 bases and 0 bases respectively, with 14 bases between them.

The chain recombines TRBV30 with TRBJ1-3, with D tentatively TRBD1 (5 bases). Trimming cost V 2 bases and J 7 bases, with 12 bases left between them. The CDR3 has 13 residues. CDR1 and CDR2 (germline): GTSNPN, SVGIG (reference sequence). The CDR3 DNA reads as TGTGCCTGGAGTTGGGACCTGGGCAACACCATATATTTT. Its translation: CAWSWDLGNTIYF.

The chain recombines TRBV2 with TRBJ2-7; D possibly corresponds to TRBD1 (5 bases). Germline loops: CDR1 SNHLY, CDR2 FYNNEI. V was clipped by 0 bases and J by 4 bases, with 13 bases between them. This CDR3 contains 15 residues. CDR3 DNA sequence: TGTGCCAGCAGTGAAGCTGGGGCAGGGTGGTACGAGCAGTACTTC. Residues: CASSEAGAGWYEQYF. Full variable domain (missing parts from reference TRBV2 and TRBJ2-7): EPEVTQTPSHQVTQMGQEVILRCVPISNHLYFYWYRQILGQKVEFLVSFYNNEISEKSEIFDDQFSVERPDGSNFTLKIRSTKLEDSAMYFCASSEAGAGWYEQYFGPGTRLTVT.

The J gene is TRBJ1-1, the V gene TRBV3-1; D gene unclear. Trimming removed 4 bases at V and 3 bases at J, with 6 bases between. Germline lookup yields CDR1 LGHDT and CDR2 YNNKEL (reference sequence). The CDR3 covers 12 residues. CDR3 protein: CASSRADTEAFF. The CDR3 nucleotides are TGTGCCAGCAGCCGCGCGGACACTGAAGCTTTCTTT.

The sample holds one count of this clonotype. The genes are TRBV29-1 and TRBJ1-4; D might be TRBD1 (6 bases). V was shortened by 2 bases and J by 5 bases, with 9 bases between the two germline ends. Germline V gene sequence: CDR1 SQVTM, CDR2 ANQGSEA. The CDR3 runs 13 residues. The CDR3 nucleotides are TGCAGCGTTGAAAGGCAGGGGAATGAAAAACTGTTTTTT. This codes for CSVERQGNEKLFF.

The genes are TRBV12-3 or TRBV12-4 and TRBJ1-5, with 9 bases fitting TRBD1. CDR3 length equals 17 residues. The ends lost 7 bases at V and 2 bases at J; junction bases unmatched: 12. The CDR3: CASTVGTGMWGNQPQHF. CDR3 in DNA: TGTGCCAGCACCGTTGGGACAGGGATGTGGGGCAATCAGCCCCAGCATTTT.

DNA for the CDR3: TGTGCCACCAGCCAAGGACTAGCGGGGGGCTCCTACGAGCAGTACTTC. It translates to CATSQGLAGGSYEQYF. J is TRBJ2-7 and V is TRBV15; TRBD2 matches 14 bases. Per the germline V gene, CDR1 is LNHNV and CDR2 is YYDKDF (reference sequence). Losses at the gene ends were 5 bases for V and 0 bases for J; bases not matched to a gene: 3. The CDR3 is 16 residues long.

The V and J genes are TRBV29-1 and TRBJ2-7; 7 bases line up with TRBD1. The trim removed 8 bases at V and 7 bases at J, leaving 17 bases unmatched. The CDR3 sequence is 14 residues long. Germline lookup yields CDR1 SQVTM and CDR2 ANQGSEA. The CDR3 loop reads CSPLDRVEVKEQYV. CDR3 nucleotide sequence: TGCAGCCCCCTCGACAGGGTGGAGGTAAAAGAGCAGTACGTC.

This clonotype was recorded once. This chain connects TRBV20-1 to TRBJ1-5, with 8 bases lining up with TRBD1. The CDR3 is 13 residues long. CDR1 and CDR2 (germline): DFQATT, SNEGSKA (reference sequence). Germline trimming cut 5 bases from V and 4 bases from J; bases unmatched to any gene: 4. DNA for the CDR3: TGCAGTGCTTTTAGACAGGGGAATCAGCCCCAGCATTTT. Its translation is CSAFRQGNQPQHF.

The chain has TRBV3-1 and TRBJ2-5; maybe TRBD1 (5 bases). This CDR3 has 16 amino acids. V was trimmed by 1 base and J by 5 bases, leaving 17 bases between them. Germline CDR1 and CDR2: LGHDT and YNNKEL (reference sequence). This CDR3 is CASSQGIGRGWETQYF. DNA of the CDR3: TGTGCCAGCAGCCAAGGAATTGGTAGGGGCTGGGAGACCCAGTACTTC.

This clonotype was counted a single time. The rearrangement uses TRBV28 and TRBJ1-1; D not resolved. V lost 5 bases, J lost 4 bases, and 11 bases lay in between. The CDR3 extends over 13 amino acids. Germline V gene lookup returns CDR1 MDHEN and CDR2 SYDVKM. The CDR3 DNA reads TGTGCCAGCAGTCCCGAGTGGGTCACTGAAGCTTTCTTT. Translating it yields CASSPEWVTEAFF.

V gene TRBV20-1 combines with J gene TRBJ1-5; 7 bases map to TRBD1. The CDR3 has 15 amino acids. V was clipped by 0 bases and J by 4 bases; unmatched bases: 6. Germline V gene data show CDR1 as DFQATT and CDR2 as SNEGSKA (reference sequence). The chain's CDR3 is CSARDQGTVNQPQHF. CDR3 coding DNA: TGCAGTGCTAGAGATCAGGGGACAGTTAATCAGCCCCAGCATTTT.

This rearrangement joins TRBV30 to TRBJ2-3; perhaps TRBD1 as D (6 bases). Germline V gives CDR1 GTSNPN, CDR2 SVGIG (reference sequence). The CDR3 runs to 13 residues. Trimming stripped 7 bases from V and 2 bases from J, with 13 bases between. In DNA, the CDR3 is TGTGCCTCGAAGGACAGATTCACAGATACGCAGTATTTT. Amino acid sequence: CASKDRFTDTQYF.

The chain carries TRBV29-1 and TRBJ2-1; TRBD1 might be the D (6 bases). Germline V CDR1 and CDR2: SQVTM, ANQGSEA. This CDR3 is built from 14 residues. The V gene lost 8 bases and the J gene lost 6 bases, with 20 bases spanning the gap. CDR3 in DNA: TGCAGCCTCCATGGGGCAGGGGAAGGCAATGAGCAGTTCTTC. Translating it yields CSLHGAGEGNEQFF.

The chain carries TRBV3-1 and TRBJ2-7; no definite D call. Germline V lookup: CDR1 LGHDT, CDR2 YNNKEL (reference sequence). CDR3 length: 15 amino acids. Trimming removed 0 bases from V and 2 bases from J, with 11 bases in between. In nucleotides, the CDR3 is TGTGCCAGCAGCCAAGAAACACGACACGCCTACGAGCAGTACTTC. It encodes CASSQETRHAYEQYF.

The gene calls are TRBV20-1 and TRBJ2-5; 7 nucleotides agree with TRBD1. Germline lookup yields CDR1 DFQATT and CDR2 SNEGSKA (reference sequence). The CDR3 consists of 13 residues. V shed 5 bases and J 1 base; nucleotides not matched to a gene: 4. Here the CDR3 DNA reads TGCAGTGCTTTTCGACAGGGCCAAGAGACCCAGTACTTC. Its protein is CSAFRQGQETQYF.